This T cell receptor (beta chain) was captured by sequencing in a study of siplizumab effects on memory and regulatory T cells. Findings and caveats of the study: The study did not confirm that proliferating Tregs from siplizumab cultures were suppressive. Naive T cells, seemingly more diverse than memory cells, seemed major alloresponse contributors. Among mappable alloreactive CD4+ clones, the Treg-derived fraction averaged 68.8% with siplizumab versus more than 25% in controls.

In each sample, some 10^5 TCR templates were assayed. Using immunoSEQ multiplex PCR, the repertoire was profiled, and TCRdb retains in-frame clones only, with some absent. The data contain tens of thousands of clones, around 90% of them singletons. Comments on this clone: The antigen is not known.

This CDR3 comprises 14 residues. Per germline, CDR1 SGHAT and CDR2 FQDESV (reference sequence). Sequenced input: Tregs sorted from blood. The clonotype originates from a human donor in good health. This sequence joins TRBV11-1 and TRBJ2-5; 8 bases line up with TRBD2. TRBJ2-7 explains the end of the DNA better; the J call may be wrong. This chain's CDR3 is CASSFSGTEYEQYF. The CDR3 DNA reads TGTGCCAGCAGCTTTAGCGGGACGGAGTACGAGCAGTACTTC.